This T cell receptor beta chain was captured by sequencing in a study of T-cell reconstitution after alpha-beta-depleted transplantation in children. Many counts were recorded for this clonotype. TCRbeta library preparation incorporated unique molecular identifiers. In TCRdb, the PCR reads were re-called with MiXCR into one record per CDR3 protein. The sample has roughly 670,000 distinct CDR3 sequences, over 10% seen once; the top ten hold about 0.77%. Trimming cost V 5 bases and J 3 bases; bases outside gene matches: 6. This CDR3 has 14 amino acids. Germline lookup yields CDR1 SEHNR and CDR2 FQNEAQ (reference sequence).

The material was PBMCs, obtained before TCRalphabeta/CD19-depleted stem cell transplant. The V gene is TRBV7-9, the J gene TRBJ1-1, with 7 bases identical to TRBD1. The source is a girl aged 2 to 10 with congenital amegakaryocytic thrombocytopenia, due to receive a stem cell transplant. Written as DNA, the CDR3 is TGTGCCAGCAGCGTCAACAGGGGATACACTGAAGCTTTCTTT. Translation: CASSVNRGYTEAFF.